The rows below give T cell receptor beta chains drawn from one sample of a study of T cell responses to AZD1222 COVID-19 vaccine. Sequencing used immunoSEQ multiplex PCR; TCRdb keeps in-frame clones, though not all of them. The repertoire holds approximately 200,000 clones, with 91% as singletons. The specimen comprised peripheral blood, sampled 28 days after the second AZD1222 dose. These receptors originate from an adult who received the AZD1222 COVID-19 vaccine. Each CDR3 is given with its conserved first and last residue. The order of the fields is V gene, J gene, D gene, CDR3 protein. The D gene is left open where the match is weak.

TRBV4-1	TRBJ2-2	TRBD1	CASSRTGGTGELFF
TRBV7-3	TRBJ1-6	TRBD1	CASSLRAPTGGFYNSPLHF
TRBV4-3	TRBJ2-1	TRBD2	CASSQGPLITSGRYNEQFF
TRBV6-5	TRBJ1-4	-	CASRSFGEKLFF
TRBV24-1	TRBJ2-3	-	CATKASRTDTQYF
TRBV3-1/TRBV3-2	TRBJ2-5	-	CASRWQGSETQYF
TRBV5-8	TRBJ2-7	-	CASSLDGWSYEQYF
TRBV7-9	TRBJ2-5	TRBD1	CASSLRDRGETQYF
TRBV7-8	TRBJ2-7	TRBD1	CASSLGTGTEHEQYF
TRBV10-3	TRBJ2-1	-	CAINQGSSYNEQFF
TRBV6-6	TRBJ2-4	-	CASSLGGDIQYF
TRBV7-3	TRBJ1-1	TRBD1	CASSRTGGATEAFF
TRBV2	TRBJ2-5	-	CASMIHQETQYF
TRBV28	TRBJ1-4	TRBD1	CASSFAGQGNEKLFF
TRBV5-5	TRBJ2-7	-	CASSFGIPYEQYF
TRBV9	TRBJ2-5	TRBD2	CASSVGSGLKGETQYF
TRBV11-3	TRBJ2-4	-	CASSRQVAKNIQYF
TRBV24-1	TRBJ2-6	-	CATSDFGSGANVLTF
TRBV6-5	TRBJ2-5	-	CASTQTTGQETQYF
TRBV28	TRBJ1-5	TRBD1	CASSFGTGSWPQHF
TRBV3-1/TRBV3-2	TRBJ1-5	-	CASSLHDRPNQPQHF
TRBV27	TRBJ2-4	-	CASSPLTVAKNIQYF
TRBV5-1	TRBJ1-5	-	CASSLGEAQPQHF
TRBV19	TRBJ1-1	TRBD1	CASSWGQVNTEAFF
TRBV6-6	TRBJ1-3	-	CASTTSSGNTIYF
TRBV28	TRBJ1-6	-	CASSVPSYSSPLHF
TRBV5-1	TRBJ1-1	-	CASSQGGGEAFF